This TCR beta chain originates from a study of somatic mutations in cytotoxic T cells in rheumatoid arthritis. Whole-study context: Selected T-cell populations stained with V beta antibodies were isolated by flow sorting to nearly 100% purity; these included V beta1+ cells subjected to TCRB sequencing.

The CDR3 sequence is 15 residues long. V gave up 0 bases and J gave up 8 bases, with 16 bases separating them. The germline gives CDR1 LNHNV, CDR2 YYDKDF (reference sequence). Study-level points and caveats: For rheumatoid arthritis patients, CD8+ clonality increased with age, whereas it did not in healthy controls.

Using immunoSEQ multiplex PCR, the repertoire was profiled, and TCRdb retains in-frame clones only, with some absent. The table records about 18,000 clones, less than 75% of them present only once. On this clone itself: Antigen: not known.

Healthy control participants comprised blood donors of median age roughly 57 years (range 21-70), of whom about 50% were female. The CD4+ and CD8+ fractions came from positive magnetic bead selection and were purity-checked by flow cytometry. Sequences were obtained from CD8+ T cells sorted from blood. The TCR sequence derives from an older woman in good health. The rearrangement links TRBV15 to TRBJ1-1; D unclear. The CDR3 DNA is TGTGCCACCAGCAGAGAGGGAGTTGGGAAGAGAGAAGCTTTCTTT. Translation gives CATSREGVGKREAFF.